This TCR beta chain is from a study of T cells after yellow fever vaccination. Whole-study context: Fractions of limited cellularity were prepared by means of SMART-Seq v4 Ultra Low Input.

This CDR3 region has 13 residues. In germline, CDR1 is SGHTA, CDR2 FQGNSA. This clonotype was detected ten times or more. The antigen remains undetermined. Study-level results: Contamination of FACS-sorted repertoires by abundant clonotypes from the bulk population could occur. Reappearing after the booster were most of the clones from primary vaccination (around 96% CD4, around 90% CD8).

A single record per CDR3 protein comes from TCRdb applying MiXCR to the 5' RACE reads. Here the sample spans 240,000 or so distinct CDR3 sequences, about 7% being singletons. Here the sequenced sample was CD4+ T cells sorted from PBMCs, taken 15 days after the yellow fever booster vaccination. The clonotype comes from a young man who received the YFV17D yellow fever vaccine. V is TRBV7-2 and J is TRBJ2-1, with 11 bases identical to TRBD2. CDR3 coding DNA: TGTGCGACCCTAGCGGGAGGTTTCAATGAGCAGTTCTTC. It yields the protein CATLAGGFNEQFF.